The TCR beta chain under discussion was sequenced for a study of blood T cell repertoires in COVID-19. Clones were sequenced by immunoSEQ multiplex PCR, and TCRdb holds only the in-frame ones, with some missing. The sample has about 170,000 clones; approximately 80% are singletons. Germline lookup yields CDR1 LGHNA and CDR2 YNFKEQ. The CDR3 sequence is 15 residues long. Trimming removed 3 bases from V and 0 bases from J, with 9 bases in between. The chain links TRBV4-2 to TRBJ2-1, with a possible D match to TRBD1 (6 bases). This TCR derives from a woman in her forties with COVID-19, enrolled during active disease. Sequences were obtained from peripheral blood. CDR3 loop: CASSHVGASYNEQFF. The CDR3 region has the DNA TGTGCCAGCAGCCATGTGGGGGCCTCCTACAATGAGCAGTTCTTC.